Ten or more counts support the clone carrying this TCR beta chain. Primers used for first-strand cDNA, a TRAV- and TRBV-specific set, covered both alpha and beta chains. A constant-region primer paired with the V-primer adapter amplified TCRs over approximately 19 PCR cycles. By in vitro transcription, the isolated mRNA was amplified. One entry per CDR3 protein, called by TCRdb with MiXCR from the reads. In the table there are under 110,000 distinct CDR3 sequences, less than 25% of which are singletons. Time point denoted: after trial treatment. Described treatment: LDRT plus nivolumab, ipilimumab, low-dose cyclophosphamide and aspirin (RACIN trial). Donors received a regimen that comprised nivolumab, ipilimumab, aspirin, low-dose cyclophosphamide and low-dose radiotherapy. The CDR3 length is 14 residues. V was clipped by 5 bases and J by 12 bases, with 23 bases between them. Per germline, CDR1 MNHEY and CDR2 SVGAGI.

This specimen comes from a study of low-dose radiotherapy and immunotherapy resistance in tumors. Study-wide context: Intravenous administration to patients comprised nivolumab at 240 mg every two weeks and ipilimumab at 1 mg/kg every six weeks.

This chain connects TRBV6-5 to TRBJ2-7; TRBD2 might be the D (6 bases). This receptor was taken from a male donor with prostate cancer. The sample consisted of PBMCs, taken after low-dose radiotherapy plus immunotherapy. CDR3 DNA: TGTGCCAGCAGTAGACGACCAACTGGGGGAGGTGGGTACTTC. As protein: CASSRRPTGGGGYF.